This T cell receptor beta chain was obtained from a study of graft-versus-host responses after intestinal transplantation. Study-wide context: The study gave all recipients anti-thymocyte globulin induction, then tacrolimus and steroids for roughly 3 years.

Clones were read by immunoSEQ multiplex PCR, and TCRdb kept only the in-frame ones, dropping some. Here the sample spans about 86,000 clones, about 88% being singletons. This CDR3 spans 15 amino acids. Germline values: CDR1 SEHNR, CDR2 FQNEAQ (reference sequence). The V and J ends lost 2 bases and 4 bases, in that order; junction bases with no gene match: 5. Note on this clone: The antigen is not known.

Overall study findings and caveats: Early declines in HvG clones that occurred post-transplant were associated with peak circulating GvH clone levels.

The chain links TRBV7-9 to TRBJ2-7; 10 positions agree with TRBD2. Sequences were derived from unstimulated CD4+ T cells sorted from spleen or lymph node cells, sampled before transplant. The origin of this receptor is a human donor who was the organ donor for an intestinal transplant. CDR3 bases: TGTGCCAGCAGCTTATTGGGAGCGGGGGGGTACGAGCAGTACTTC. Translating it yields CASSLLGAGGYEQYF.